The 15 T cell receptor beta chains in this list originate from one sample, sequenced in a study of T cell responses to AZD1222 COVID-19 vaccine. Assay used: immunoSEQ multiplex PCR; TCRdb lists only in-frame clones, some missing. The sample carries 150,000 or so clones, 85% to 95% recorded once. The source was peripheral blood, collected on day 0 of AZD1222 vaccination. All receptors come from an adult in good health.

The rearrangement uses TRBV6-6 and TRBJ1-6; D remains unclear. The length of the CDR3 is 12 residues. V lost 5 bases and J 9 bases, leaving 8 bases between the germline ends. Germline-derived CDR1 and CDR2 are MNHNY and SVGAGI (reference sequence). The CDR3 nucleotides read TGTGCCAGCAGTCTACATGGTTCACCCCTCCACTTT. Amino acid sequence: CASSLHGSPLHF.

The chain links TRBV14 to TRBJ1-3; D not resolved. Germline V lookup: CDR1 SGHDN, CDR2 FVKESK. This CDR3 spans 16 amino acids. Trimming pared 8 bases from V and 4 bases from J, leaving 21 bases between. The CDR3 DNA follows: TGTGCCAGCGATAAGCCCCACGTTCACTCGGGAAACACCATATATTTT. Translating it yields CASDKPHVHSGNTIYF.

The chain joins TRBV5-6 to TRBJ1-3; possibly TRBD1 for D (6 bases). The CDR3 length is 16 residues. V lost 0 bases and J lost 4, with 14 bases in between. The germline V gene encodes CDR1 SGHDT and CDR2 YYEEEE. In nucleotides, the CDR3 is TGTGCCAGCAGCTTGGCCTACGGGGGGCTCGGAAACACCATATATTTT. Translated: CASSLAYGGLGNTIYF. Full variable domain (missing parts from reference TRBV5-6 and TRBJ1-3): DAGVTQSPTHLIKTRGQQVTLRCSPKSGHDTVSWYQQALGQGPQFIFQYYEEEERQRGNFPDRFSGHQFPNYSSELNVNALLLGDSALYLCASSLAYGGLGNTIYFGEGSWLTVV.

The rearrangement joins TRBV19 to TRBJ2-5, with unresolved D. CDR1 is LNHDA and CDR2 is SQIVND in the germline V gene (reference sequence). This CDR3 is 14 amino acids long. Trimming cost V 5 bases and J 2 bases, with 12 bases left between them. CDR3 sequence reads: CASSARTEQETQYF. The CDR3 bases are TGTGCCAGTAGTGCTAGGACGGAACAAGAGACCCAGTACTTC.

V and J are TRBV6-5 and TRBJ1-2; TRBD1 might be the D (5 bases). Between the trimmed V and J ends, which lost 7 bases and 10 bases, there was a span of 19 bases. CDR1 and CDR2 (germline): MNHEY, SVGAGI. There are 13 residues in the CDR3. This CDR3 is CASTSGGFPFYTF. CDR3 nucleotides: TGTGCCAGCACGTCGGGGGGGTTTCCCTTCTACACCTTC.

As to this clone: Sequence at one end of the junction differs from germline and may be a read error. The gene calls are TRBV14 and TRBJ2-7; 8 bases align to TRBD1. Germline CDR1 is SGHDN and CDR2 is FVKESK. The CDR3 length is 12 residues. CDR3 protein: CASSQDFGTGQF. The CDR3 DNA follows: TGTGCCAGCAGCCAAGATTTTGGGACAGGCCAATTC.

The CDR3 sequence is CASSLSSGGYNEQFF. CDR3 sequence (DNA): TGTGCCAGCAGTTTATCGTCGGGAGGCTACAATGAGCAGTTCTTC. The genes are TRBV27 and TRBJ2-1, with 7 bases that match TRBD2. The CDR3 has 15 residues. Germline lookup yields CDR1 MNHEY and CDR2 SMNVEV (reference sequence). The junction had 2 bases not matched to a gene; V was cut back by 0 bases and J by 3 bases.

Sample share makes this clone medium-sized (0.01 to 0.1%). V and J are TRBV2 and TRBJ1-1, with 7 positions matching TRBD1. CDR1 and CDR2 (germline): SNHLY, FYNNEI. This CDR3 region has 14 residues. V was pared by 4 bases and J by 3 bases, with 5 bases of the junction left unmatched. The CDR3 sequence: CASSAQGWDTEAFF. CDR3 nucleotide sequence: TGTGCCAGCAGTGCACAGGGGTGGGACACTGAAGCTTTCTTT.

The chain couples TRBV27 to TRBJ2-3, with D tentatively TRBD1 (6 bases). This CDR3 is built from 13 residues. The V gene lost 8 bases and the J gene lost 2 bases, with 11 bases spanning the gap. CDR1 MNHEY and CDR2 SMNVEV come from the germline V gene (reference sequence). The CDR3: CASHGQFTDTQYF. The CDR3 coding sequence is TGTGCCAGCCACGGACAGTTCACAGATACGCAGTATTTT.

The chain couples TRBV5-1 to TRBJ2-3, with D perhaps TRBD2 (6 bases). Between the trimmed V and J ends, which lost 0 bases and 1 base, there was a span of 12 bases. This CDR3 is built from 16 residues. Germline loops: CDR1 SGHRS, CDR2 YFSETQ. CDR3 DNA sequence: TGCGCCAGCAGCTTGGATGGGCAGCGGGGCACAGATACGCAGTATTTT. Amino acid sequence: CASSLDGQRGTDTQYF.

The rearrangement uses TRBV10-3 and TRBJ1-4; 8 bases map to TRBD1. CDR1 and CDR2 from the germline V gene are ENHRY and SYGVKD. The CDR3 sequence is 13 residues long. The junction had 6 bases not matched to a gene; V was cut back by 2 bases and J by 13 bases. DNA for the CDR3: TGTGCCATCAGTGAGACGGACAGGGAACGACTGTTTTTT. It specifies CAISETDRERLFF.

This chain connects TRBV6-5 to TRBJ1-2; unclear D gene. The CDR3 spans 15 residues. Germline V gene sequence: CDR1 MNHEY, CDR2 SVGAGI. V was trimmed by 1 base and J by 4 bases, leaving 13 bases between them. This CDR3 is CASSYLAANSYGYTF. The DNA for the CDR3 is TGTGCCAGCAGTTACTTGGCAGCCAACAGCTATGGCTACACCTTC.

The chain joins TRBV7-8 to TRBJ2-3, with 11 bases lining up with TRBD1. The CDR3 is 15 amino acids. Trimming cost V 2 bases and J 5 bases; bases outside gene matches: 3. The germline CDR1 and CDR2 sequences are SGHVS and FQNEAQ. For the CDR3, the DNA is TGTGCCAGCAGCTTATGGACAGGGGGCAAAGATACGCAGTATTTT. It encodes CASSLWTGGKDTQYF.

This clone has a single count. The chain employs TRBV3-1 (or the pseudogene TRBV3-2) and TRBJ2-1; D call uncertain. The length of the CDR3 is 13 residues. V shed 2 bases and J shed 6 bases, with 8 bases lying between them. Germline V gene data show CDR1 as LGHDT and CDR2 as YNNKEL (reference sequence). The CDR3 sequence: CASSQMVTNEQFF. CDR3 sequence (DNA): TGTGCCAGCAGCCAAATGGTCACCAATGAGCAGTTCTTC.

The CDR3 DNA reads as TGTGCCAGTCGACAGGGAGGATCTGAAAAACTGTTTTTT. Amino acid sequence: CASRQGGSEKLFF. The chain joins TRBV7-8 to TRBJ1-4; 7 nucleotides align to TRBD1. This CDR3 has 13 amino acids. CDR1 SGHVS and CDR2 FQNEAQ come from the germline V gene. The J segment lost 7 bases and the V segment lost 9 bases, leaving 8 bases of the junction unmatched.